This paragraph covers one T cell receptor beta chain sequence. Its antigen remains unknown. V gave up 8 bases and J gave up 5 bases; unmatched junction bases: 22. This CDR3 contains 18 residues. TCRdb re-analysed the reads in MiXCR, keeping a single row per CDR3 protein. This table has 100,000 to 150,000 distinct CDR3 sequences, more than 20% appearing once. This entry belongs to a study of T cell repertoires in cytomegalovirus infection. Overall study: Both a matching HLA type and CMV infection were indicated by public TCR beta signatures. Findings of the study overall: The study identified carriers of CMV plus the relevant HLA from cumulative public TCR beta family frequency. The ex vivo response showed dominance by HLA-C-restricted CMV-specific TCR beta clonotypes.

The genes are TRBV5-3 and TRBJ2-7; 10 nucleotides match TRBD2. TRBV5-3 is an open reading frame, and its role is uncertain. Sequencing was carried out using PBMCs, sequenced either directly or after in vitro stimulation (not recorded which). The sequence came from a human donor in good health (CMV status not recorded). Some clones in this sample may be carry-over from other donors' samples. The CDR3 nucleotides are TGTGCCAGCAGCCTGGGACATGCTATAGCGGGAGGTCTGGACGAGCAGTACGTC. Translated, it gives CASSLGHAIAGGLDEQYV.